A selection of T cell receptor beta chains follows, all from one sample in a study of cytomegalovirus exposure and HLA in healthy donors. Here immunoSEQ multiplex PCR was the method, and the copy in TCRdb shows in-frame clones only, minus some. The table shows 150,000 to 200,000 clones, with 75% to 80% occurring only once. Sequencing was carried out using PBMCs. These receptors came from a man in his forties or fifties in good health and CMV-seropositive. Both conserved end residues are part of each CDR3. The D gene is left open where the match is weak. Clone size, where shown, is once, few, many, or a class for clones that have expanded.

j_gene: TRBJ2-3; d_gene: TRBD2; abundance: .; v_gene: TRBV19; CDR3aa: CASSPTSPLTDTQYF; CDR3nt: TGTGCCAGTAGTCCGACTAGCCCTCTCACAGATACGCAGTATTTT
j_gene: TRBJ1-5; d_gene: .; abundance: .; v_gene: TRBV18; CDR3aa: CASSPSSIREQPQHF; CDR3nt: TGTGCCAGCTCACCAAGTTCCATTCGGGAGCAGCCCCAGCATTTT
j_gene: TRBJ1-2; d_gene: TRBD1; abundance: .; v_gene: TRBV10-3; CDR3aa: CAISDSGGERGYTF; CDR3nt: TGTGCCATCAGTGATTCAGGGGGCGAGCGTGGCTACACCTTC
j_gene: TRBJ2-5; d_gene: TRBD2; abundance: .; v_gene: TRBV7-3; CDR3aa: CASSLMRGETQYF; CDR3nt: TGTGCCAGCAGCTTAATGCGGGGGGAGACCCAGTACTTC
j_gene: TRBJ2-7; d_gene: TRBD2; abundance: .; v_gene: TRBV5-4; CDR3aa: CASSIGLAGSYEQYF; CDR3nt: TGTGCCAGCAGCATAGGACTAGCGGGATCCTACGAGCAGTACTTC
j_gene: TRBJ2-7; d_gene: .; abundance: .; v_gene: TRBV15; CDR3aa: CATSRDYTEAEQYF; CDR3nt: TGTGCCACCAGCAGAGATTATACGGAGGCCGAGCAGTACTTC
j_gene: TRBJ1-1; d_gene: .; abundance: .; v_gene: TRBV5-4; CDR3aa: CASSEGRKRVNTEAFF; CDR3nt: TGTGCCAGCAGCGAGGGTCGGAAACGAGTGAACACTGAAGCTTTCTTT
j_gene: TRBJ2-3; d_gene: .; abundance: .; v_gene: TRBV5-1; CDR3aa: CASSPGFSGEADTQYF; CDR3nt: TGCGCCAGCAGCCCTGGGTTTAGCGGAGAAGCAGATACGCAGTATTTT
j_gene: TRBJ2-7; d_gene: TRBD1; abundance: many; v_gene: TRBV4-3; CDR3aa: CASSQDAGTGDYEQYF; CDR3nt: TGCGCCAGCAGCCAAGATGCCGGGACAGGGGACTACGAGCAGTACTTC
j_gene: TRBJ1-6; d_gene: TRBD1; abundance: .; v_gene: TRBV25-1; CDR3aa: CASRDDRVMISPLHF; CDR3nt: TGTGCCAGCAGAGATGACAGGGTCATGATTTCACCCCTCCACTTT
j_gene: TRBJ1-5; d_gene: .; abundance: .; v_gene: TRBV7-9; CDR3aa: CSSSLESGVRNQPQHF; CDR3nt: TGTTCCAGCAGCTTAGAAAGCGGGGTACGGAATCAGCCCCAGCATTTT
j_gene: TRBJ1-1; d_gene: TRBD1; abundance: .; v_gene: TRBV19; CDR3aa: CASTKAGQGISNTEAFF; CDR3nt: TGTGCCAGTACTAAGGCGGGACAGGGGATATCGAACACTGAAGCTTTCTTT
j_gene: TRBJ1-5; d_gene: TRBD1; abundance: few; v_gene: TRBV27; CDR3aa: CASRDSSNQPQHF; CDR3nt: TGTGCCAGCCGGGACAGTAGCAATCAGCCCCAGCATTTT
j_gene: TRBJ2-5; d_gene: .; abundance: .; v_gene: TRBV28; CDR3aa: CASSLPGEPQETQYF; CDR3nt: TGTGCCAGCAGTTTACCCGGGGAACCTCAAGAGACCCAGTACTTC
j_gene: TRBJ2-1; d_gene: .; abundance: .; v_gene: TRBV11-1; CDR3aa: CASSVGGEQFF; CDR3nt: TGTGCCAGCTCGGTGGGGGGTGAGCAGTTCTTC
j_gene: TRBJ2-5; d_gene: TRBD1; abundance: once; v_gene: TRBV7-9; CDR3aa: CASSPPGTGYGETQYF; CDR3nt: TGTGCCAGCAGCCCACCCGGGACAGGGTATGGGGAGACCCAGTACTTC
j_gene: TRBJ2-2; d_gene: TRBD1; abundance: .; v_gene: TRBV11-3; CDR3aa: CASSRRQGEFRGELFF; CDR3nt: TGTGCCAGCAGCCGAAGACAGGGGGAGTTCCGCGGGGAGCTGTTTTTT
j_gene: TRBJ1-5; d_gene: .; abundance: .; v_gene: TRBV2; CDR3aa: CASGRAGFIEPQHF; CDR3nt: TGTGCCAGCGGACGCGCAGGGTTTATAGAGCCCCAGCATTTT
j_gene: TRBJ2-7; d_gene: .; abundance: few; v_gene: TRBV7-2; CDR3aa: CASSSQGGPYEQYF; CDR3nt: TGTGCCAGCAGCTCGCAGGGGGGCCCCTACGAGCAGTACTTC
j_gene: TRBJ1-5; d_gene: TRBD1; abundance: .; v_gene: TRBV4-1; CDR3aa: CASSQGTGGNQPQHF; CDR3nt: TGCGCCAGCAGCCAGGGGACAGGGGGCAATCAGCCCCAGCATTTT
j_gene: TRBJ2-1; d_gene: TRBD2; abundance: .; v_gene: TRBV7-9; CDR3aa: CASRKEGLGSGNEQFF; CDR3nt: TGTGCCAGCAGGAAGGAAGGACTAGGGTCAGGAAATGAGCAGTTCTTC
j_gene: TRBJ1-1; d_gene: .; abundance: .; v_gene: TRBV20-1; CDR3aa: CSASPGEAFF; CDR3nt: TGCAGTGCTAGTCCGGGTGAAGCTTTCTTT